The source of this TCR beta chain is a study of blood T cell repertoires in COVID-19. Study-wide background: COVID-19 samples from acute and convalescent phases originated in the United States, Italy and Spain.

TCRdb's table, derived via immunoSEQ multiplex PCR, lists solely in-frame clones and lacks some. The sample comprises 190,000 or so clones, roughly nine tenths of which are singletons, and roughly 2.9% rests with the top ten. Germline lookup yields CDR1 MRHNA and CDR2 SNTAGT. V shed 0 bases, J shed 1 base, and the junction held 17 bases outside the gene matches. This CDR3 spans 20 amino acids. V usage is TRBV6-4 and J usage is TRBJ2-5; 7 nucleotides align to TRBD2. The specimen sequenced was peripheral blood. The sequence came from a woman in her 30s with active or convalescent COVID-19. In DNA, the CDR3 is TGTGCCAGCAGTGACTCTGGGCTAGCGGAAGAGTTCGGGGGCCAAGAGACCCAGTACTTC. It translates to CASSDSGLAEEFGGQETQYF.